A single sample gave rise to the 17 T cell receptor beta chains below, sequenced in a study of CD8 T cells in Susac syndrome. RNA totalling about 0.45 to 1 ug underwent reverse transcription with random hexamers. TCRdb called the immunoSEQ multiplex PCR reads again in MiXCR, with one record for every CDR3 protein. The profile shows 95,000 to 150,000 distinct CDR3 sequences, 95% to 96% of them singletons. The source material was CD4+ T cells from PBMCs. All receptors come from a human donor with Susac syndrome.

The gene calls are TRBV6-2 or TRBV6-3 and TRBJ2-1; D remains unclear. V gave up 5 bases and J gave up 0 bases, with 8 bases separating them. There are 14 residues in the CDR3. Germline V gene sequence: CDR1 MNHEY, CDR2 SVGEGT. CDR3 DNA sequence: TGTGCCAGCAGTCTTTGGAGCTCCTACAATGAGCAGTTCTTC. This encodes CASSLWSSYNEQFF.

This clonotype was picked up one time. The DNA for the CDR3 is TGTGCCAGCAGCCCTTTGACCAATAGCGGAGCGGACTCTGGGGCCAACGTCCTGACTTTC. Encoded protein: CASSPLTNSGADSGANVLTF. V usage is TRBV5-6 and J usage is TRBJ2-6; D perhaps matches TRBD2 (6 bases). Germline V gene sequence: CDR1 SGHDT, CDR2 YYEEEE. Trimming shortened V by 4 bases and J by 0 bases, and 23 bases separated the two germline ends. The CDR3 length is 20 residues.

The chain joins TRBV14 to TRBJ2-1; no firm D call. This CDR3 comprises 13 residues. V was trimmed by 0 bases and J by 9 bases, leaving 9 bases between them. Germline-derived CDR1 and CDR2 are SGHDN and FVKESK. The CDR3 nucleotides are TGTGCCAGCAGCCAAGAGGCAGTCGCTGAGCAGTTCTTC. This translates into CASSQEAVAEQFF.

This rearrangement joins TRBV5-6 to TRBJ2-5, with 7 bases aligning to TRBD2. This CDR3 region has 15 residues. Trimming removed 1 base from V and 4 bases from J; junction bases left unmatched: 7. Germline CDR1 and CDR2: SGHDT and YYEEEE. The CDR3 reads CASSLSGKKGETQYF. As DNA, the CDR3 is TGTGCCAGCAGCTTGAGCGGGAAGAAGGGAGAGACCCAGTACTTC.

This chain connects TRBV29-1 to TRBJ2-2; 7 positions match TRBD1. The CDR3 consists of 13 residues. With 4 bases clipped from V and 6 bases from J, the junction kept 5 bases outside the gene matches. Per the germline V gene, CDR1 is SQVTM and CDR2 is ANQGSEA. CDR3 nucleotides: TGCAGCGTTGTAAGGGGGCAGGCCGGGGAGCTGTTTTTT. It translates to CSVVRGQAGELFF.

V and J are TRBV11-2 and TRBJ2-6; no firm D call. V was trimmed by 2 bases and J by 0 bases, leaving 11 bases between them. This CDR3 contains 17 residues. Germline V CDR1 and CDR2: SGHAT, FQNNGV. The CDR3 spells CASSLFAASSGANVLTF. CDR3 in DNA: TGTGCCAGCAGCTTATTTGCGGCAAGCTCTGGGGCCAACGTCCTGACTTTC.

V usage is TRBV3-1 and J usage is TRBJ1-2, with D hard to call. Germline V gene sequence: CDR1 LGHDT, CDR2 YNNKEL (reference sequence). The CDR3 is 13 amino acids. V lost 4 bases and J lost 1, with 7 bases in between. The DNA for the CDR3 is TGTGCCAGCAGCCTAAGGGATAACTATGGCTACACCTTC. Its protein product is CASSLRDNYGYTF.

This clonotype was seen a handful of times. The chain has TRBV12-3 or TRBV12-4 and TRBJ2-1; D gene unclear. This CDR3 spans 15 amino acids. V lost 3 bases to trimming and J lost 0 bases, with 9 bases between them. CDR3 loop: CASSLLASSYNEQFF. CDR3 DNA: TGTGCCAGCAGTTTGTTAGCATCCTCCTACAATGAGCAGTTCTTC.

This chain connects TRBV18 to TRBJ2-5; D gene ambiguous. The CDR3 consists of 13 residues. Germline CDR1 KGHSH, CDR2 LQKENI. With 5 bases removed from V and 0 bases from J, the gap between germline ends came to 7 bases. CDR3 coding DNA: TGTGCCAGCTCAAATACAGACCAAGAGACCCAGTACTTC. Its protein product is CASSNTDQETQYF.

The rearrangement links TRBV30 to TRBJ2-2; tentatively, D is TRBD1 or TRBD2 (5 bases each). Germline CDR1 reads GTSNPN; CDR2 reads SVGIG (reference sequence). Trimming removed 4 bases at V and 7 bases at J, with 16 bases between. The CDR3 totals 14 residues. CDR3 coding DNA: TGTGCCTGGACTGGACTCTCAGGGATCGGGGAGCTGTTTTTT. It encodes CAWTGLSGIGELFF. The variable domain in full, with the rest retrieved from reference TRBV30 and TRBJ2-2, is SQTIHQWPATLVQPVGSPLSLECTVEGTSNPNLYWYRQAAGRGLQLLFYSVGIGQISSEVPQNLSASRPQDRQFILSSKKLLLSDSGFYLCAWTGLSGIGELFFGEGSRLTVL.

The chain links TRBV6-6 to TRBJ2-5, with 7 positions matching TRBD2. Germline assignment: CDR1 MNHNY and CDR2 SVGAGI (reference sequence). The CDR3 loop spans 14 amino acids. V dropped 0 bases and J dropped 4; count of bases not matched to a gene: 2. The CDR3 DNA sequence: TGTGCCAGCAGTTACTCGGGGGGGGGAGAGACCCAGTACTTC. It yields the protein CASSYSGGGETQYF.

This sequence joins TRBV6-5 and TRBJ2-6; 8 nucleotides align to TRBD2. The CDR3 contains 17 residues. The trim removed 6 bases at V and 2 bases at J, leaving 9 bases unmatched. Germline V CDR1 and CDR2: MNHEY, SVGAGI. The CDR3: CASRLGQTSAGANVLTF. The DNA for the CDR3 is TGTGCCAGCAGGTTAGGTCAGACTAGCGCTGGGGCCAACGTCCTGACTTTC.

The chain carries TRBV20-1 and TRBJ2-7, with TRBD2 as a possible D gene (6 bases). The CDR3 spans 13 residues. V shed 1 base and J shed 8 bases, with 15 bases lying between them. Germline V gene sequence: CDR1 DFQATT, CDR2 SNEGSKA (reference sequence). Written as DNA, the CDR3 is TGCAGTGCTAGAGTTCAGACTAGTCGGCAGCAGTACTTC. Encoded protein: CSARVQTSRQQYF.

This clonotype is a singleton in its sample. This chain joins TRBV29-1 and TRBJ2-7; 8 positions agree with TRBD2. Trimming cost V 7 bases and J 2 bases; bases outside gene matches: 4. The CDR3 extends over 12 amino acids. Germline CDR1 reads SQVTM; CDR2 reads ANQGSEA. CDR3 loop: CSGGLAPYEQYF. The DNA for the CDR3 is TGCAGCGGAGGACTAGCTCCCTACGAGCAGTACTTC.

The CDR3 nucleotides are TGCGCCAGCAGCTTGGATCGGCTAGCGGGAGGGCCAGATACGCAGTATTTT. Its protein product is CASSLDRLAGGPDTQYF. The V gene is TRBV5-1, the J gene TRBJ2-3; 12 nucleotides agree with TRBD2. The CDR3 consists of 17 residues. The J segment lost 4 bases and the V segment lost 0 bases, leaving 6 bases of the junction unmatched. The germline CDR1 and CDR2 sequences are SGHRS and YFSETQ.

This sequence joins TRBV9 and TRBJ2-5; TRBD2 is a possible D gene (6 bases). Germline V lookup: CDR1 SGDLS, CDR2 YYNGEE. The CDR3 runs 14 residues. V lost 0 bases and J lost 2, with 8 bases in between. Here the CDR3 reads CASSVGDWQETQYF. CDR3 in DNA: TGTGCCAGCAGCGTAGGGGACTGGCAAGAGACCCAGTACTTC.

The V and J genes are TRBV6-2 or TRBV6-3 and TRBJ1-1; D uncertain. Germline-derived CDR1 and CDR2 are MNHEY and SVGEGT. This CDR3 has 13 residues. Trimming stripped 2 bases from V and 8 bases from J, with 12 bases between. The CDR3 sequence is CASSYRAHYEAFF. Written as DNA, the CDR3 is TGTGCCAGCAGTTACCGTGCACACTACGAAGCTTTCTTT.